The 28 T cell receptor beta chains below were found in one sample sequenced in a study of blood T cell repertoires in COVID-19. Sequencing used immunoSEQ multiplex PCR; TCRdb keeps in-frame clones, though not all of them. The sample lists roughly 160,000 clones; around 79% were seen once. The specimen sequenced was PBMCs or T cells enriched from blood (not recorded which). The receptors derive from a woman aged 70-85 years in a cohort exposed to, infected with or recovered from COVID-19 (not recorded which).

The rearrangement uses TRBV19 and TRBJ2-3, with 7 bases fitting TRBD1. The CDR3 is 14 residues long. The J segment lost 2 bases and the V segment lost 7 bases, leaving 6 bases of the junction unmatched. CDR1 is LNHDA, CDR2 SQIVND, per germline (reference sequence). The CDR3 protein is CASTPDRFTDTQYF. CDR3 nucleotides: TGTGCCAGTACCCCGGACAGGTTCACAGATACGCAGTATTTT. Complete variable domain (other parts from reference TRBV19 and TRBJ2-3): DGGITQSPKYLFRKEGQNVTLSCEQNLNHDAMYWYRQDPGQGLRLIYYSQIVNDFQKGDIAEGYSVSREKKESFPLTVTSAQKNPTAFYLCASTPDRFTDTQYFGPGTRLTVL.

The gene calls are TRBV5-1 and TRBJ2-5, with 12 nucleotides matching TRBD1. Trimming took 6 bases from V and 5 from J; bases not matched to a gene: 8. The CDR3 has 15 amino acids. The germline V gene encodes CDR1 SGHRS and CDR2 YFSETQ. The CDR3 is CASITGQGAWETQYF. CDR3 DNA sequence: TGCGCCAGCATCACGGGACAGGGGGCCTGGGAGACCCAGTACTTC.

This chain uses TRBV5-1 with TRBJ1-2; TRBD1 is a possible D gene (6 bases). V was clipped by 0 bases and J by 4 bases, with 16 bases between them. CDR1 SGHRS and CDR2 YFSETQ come from the germline V gene. The CDR3 covers 16 residues. DNA of the CDR3: TGCGCCAGCAGCTTGGCCGATAGCAGGGGATCCTATGGCTACACCTTC. This sequence encodes CASSLADSRGSYGYTF.

The chain is built from TRBV7-6 and TRBJ2-2, with 9 bases that match TRBD1. Unmatched junction bases numbered 5, after V lost 3 bases and J lost 0 bases. In germline, CDR1 is SGHVS, CDR2 FNYEAQ. The CDR3 sequence is 17 residues long. The DNA for the CDR3 is TGTGCCAGCAGCTTTCCCACAGGGGGCACGAACACCGGGGAGCTGTTTTTT. Translated: CASSFPTGGTNTGELFF.

The V call is TRBV18, the J call TRBJ1-4, with TRBD1 identical over 8 bases. This CDR3 region has 13 residues. Trimming removed 4 bases from V and 7 bases from J; junction bases left unmatched: 2. In germline, CDR1 is KGHSH, CDR2 LQKENI. The CDR3 DNA follows: TGTGCCAGCTCACGGGGGACAGGTGAAAAACTGTTTTTT. It translates to CASSRGTGEKLFF.

CDR3 protein: CASSFSASGLEQYF. The CDR3, as DNA: TGTGCCAGCAGTTTCAGCGCGTCTGGTTTGGAGCAGTACTTC. The chain combines TRBV28 with TRBJ2-7, with D uncertain. Trimming left V 3 bases short and J 7 bases short, with 16 bases between. The length of the CDR3 is 14 residues. Germline V gives CDR1 MDHEN, CDR2 SYDVKM.

The V call is TRBV3-1 (or the pseudogene TRBV3-2), the J call TRBJ2-2; 11 bases are a match to TRBD2. The trim removed 0 bases at V and 3 bases at J, leaving 9 bases unmatched. In germline, CDR1 is LGHDT, CDR2 YNNKEL (reference sequence). The CDR3 has 19 amino acids. The CDR3 bases are TGTGCCAGCAGCCAAGATAGCCCCGGGACTAGCGGTTACACCGGGGAGCTGTTTTTT. It codes for CASSQDSPGTSGYTGELFF.

This clone was seen only a few times. The chain combines TRBV7-2 with TRBJ2-1; 11 nucleotides agree with TRBD1. CDR1 and CDR2 from the germline V gene are SGHTA and FQGNSA. The CDR3 runs to 16 residues. V lost 6 bases and J lost 8; bases outside the gene matches: 12. The DNA for the CDR3 is TGTGCCAGCAGTCGCCGTGGACAGGGGGCTTTATATGAGCAGTTCTTC. Translation: CASSRRGQGALYEQFF.

CDR3 bases: TGCGCCAGCAGCTTGTCGGGACAGATATACAATGAGCAGTTCTTC. This gives the protein CASSLSGQIYNEQFF. The chain is built from TRBV5-1 and TRBJ2-1; 7 bases agree with TRBD1. Trimming at V came to 1 base and at J to 4 bases, leaving 5 bases not matched to a gene. This CDR3 has 15 residues. CDR1 and CDR2 from the germline V gene are SGHRS and YFSETQ.

This chain connects TRBV6-5 to TRBJ2-7; 9 bases line up with TRBD1. Looked up from germline, CDR1 is MNHEY and CDR2 is SVGAGI. This CDR3 spans 14 amino acids. J was trimmed by 2 bases and V by 7 bases; bases with no gene match: 6. CDR3 sequence reads: CASIRDREAYEQYF. CDR3 coding DNA: TGTGCCAGCATTCGGGACAGGGAAGCCTACGAGCAGTACTTC.

The chain carries TRBV11-2 and TRBJ2-3; 7 bases line up with TRBD1. The CDR3 covers 16 residues. The germline CDR1 and CDR2 sequences are SGHAT and FQNNGV. The V gene end was trimmed by 6 bases and the J gene end by 3 bases; junction bases not matched to a gene: 12. CDR3: CASSSGRAGGTDTQYF. The CDR3 DNA sequence: TGTGCCAGCAGTTCGGGTAGGGCAGGGGGAACAGATACGCAGTATTTT.

This chain uses TRBV3-1 (or the pseudogene TRBV3-2) with TRBJ1-1, with 7 positions matching TRBD1. This CDR3 is 15 amino acids long. J gave up 7 bases and V 3 bases, and 11 bases lay outside the gene matches. Germline V gives CDR1 LGHDT, CDR2 YNNKEL (reference sequence). CDR3 bases: TGTGCCAGCAGCCAGGCTGACAGGGAAGGGAGTGAAGCTTTCTTT. It codes for CASSQADREGSEAFF.

This sequence joins TRBV28 and TRBJ2-4, with D perhaps matching TRBD1 (7 bases). V was clipped by 2 bases and J by 8 bases, with 10 bases between them. CDR1 is MDHEN and CDR2 is SYDVKM in the germline V gene. The CDR3 covers 13 residues. CDR3 protein: CASSLQGGDIQYF. The CDR3 nucleotides are TGTGCCAGCAGTTTACAGGGGGGAGACATTCAGTACTTC.

This CDR3 is CASSVGGLGYEQYF. As DNA, the CDR3 is TGTGCCAGCAGCGTAGGGGGACTAGGATACGAGCAGTACTTC. The chain couples TRBV9 to TRBJ2-7; 8 bases match TRBD2. V gave up 0 bases and J gave up 4 bases; unmatched junction bases: 3. This CDR3 spans 14 amino acids. CDR1 is SGDLS and CDR2 is YYNGEE in the germline V gene.

The chain recombines TRBV4-3 with TRBJ2-1; 7 bases fit TRBD2. Germline V gene sequence: CDR1 LGHNA, CDR2 YSLEER. The CDR3 length is 16 residues. J was trimmed by 4 bases and V by 0 bases; bases with no gene match: 6. This chain's CDR3 is CASSQDTSASYNEQFF. CDR3 nucleotide sequence: TGCGCCAGCAGCCAAGATACTAGCGCTTCATACAATGAGCAGTTCTTC.

The V and J genes are TRBV19 and TRBJ2-7, with D tentatively TRBD1 (5 bases). V was pared by 4 bases and J by 6 bases, with 10 bases between. The CDR3 length is 12 residues. Germline assignment: CDR1 LNHDA and CDR2 SQIVND (reference sequence). CDR3 protein: CASSRRGSEQYF. DNA for the CDR3: TGTGCCAGTAGTAGAAGGGGCAGCGAGCAGTACTTC.

V is TRBV30 and J is TRBJ2-7; TRBD1 matches 8 bases. This CDR3 is 15 amino acids long. The germline V gene encodes CDR1 GTSNPN and CDR2 SVGIG (reference sequence). J was trimmed by 3 bases and V by 1 base; bases with no gene match: 8. Here the CDR3 reads CAWSDTGGWGYEQYF. The CDR3 nucleotides read TGTGCCTGGAGTGATACAGGGGGTTGGGGCTACGAGCAGTACTTC.

J is TRBJ1-1 and V is TRBV7-9, with D possibly TRBD1 on 6 matching bases. This CDR3 region has 15 residues. V lost 2 bases and J 8 bases, leaving 18 bases between the germline ends. Germline V gene lookup returns CDR1 SEHNR and CDR2 FQNEAQ (reference sequence). Here the CDR3 reads CASSLIPAGVPEAFF. In DNA form, the CDR3 reads TGTGCCAGCAGCTTAATCCCGGCAGGGGTCCCAGAAGCTTTCTTT.

A few counts support this clone. The CDR3, as DNA: TGTGCCAGCACCTTGGGAACGGGAGGGTTTCAAGAGACCCAGTACTTC. It codes for CASTLGTGGFQETQYF. This chain uses TRBV7-9 with TRBJ2-5; 8 bases are a match to TRBD2. The CDR3 runs to 16 residues. Germline CDR1 reads SEHNR; CDR2 reads FQNEAQ (reference sequence). J lost 2 bases, V lost 7 bases, and 12 bases had no gene match.

The chain has TRBV28 and TRBJ2-1; 9 nucleotides agree with TRBD2. The CDR3 loop spans 18 amino acids. Germline lookup yields CDR1 MDHEN and CDR2 SYDVKM. Trimming took 5 bases from V and 7 from J; bases not matched to a gene: 18. The CDR3 region is CASSAPGETSGFFNEQFF. The CDR3 nucleotides read TGTGCCAGCAGTGCCCCGGGTGAGACTAGCGGCTTTTTTAATGAGCAGTTCTTC.

This clone was seen only a few times. This chain connects TRBV3-1 (or the pseudogene TRBV3-2) to TRBJ1-6; 8 bases line up with TRBD1. Germline values: CDR1 LGHDT, CDR2 YNNKEL (reference sequence). This CDR3 spans 15 amino acids. Trimming took 5 bases from V and 9 from J; bases not matched to a gene: 9. The CDR3 coding sequence is TGTGCCAGCAGCTCAGGACAGGGCGGTGTTTCACCCCTCCACTTT. This encodes CASSSGQGGVSPLHF.

This clone was observed a single time. The V call is TRBV19, the J call TRBJ1-2; the match to TRBD1 covers 12 bases. There are 15 residues in the CDR3. J gave up 7 bases and V 0 bases, and 3 bases lay outside the gene matches. Looked up from germline, CDR1 is LNHDA and CDR2 is SQIVND (reference sequence). CDR3 coding DNA: TGTGCCAGTAGTATAGAGGGACAGGGGGCCAGTGGCTACACCTTC. Protein product: CASSIEGQGASGYTF.

The count of this clone is one. The V gene is TRBV6-5, the J gene TRBJ1-2, with 7 nucleotides matching TRBD1. The junction had 12 bases not matched to a gene; V was cut back by 6 bases and J by 5 bases. CDR1 and CDR2 (germline): MNHEY, SVGAGI. The CDR3 sequence is 15 residues long. The chain's CDR3 is CASSVNIQGVYGYTF. CDR3 in DNA: TGTGCCAGCAGCGTAAACATCCAGGGGGTTTATGGCTACACCTTC.

The rearrangement joins TRBV27 to TRBJ1-1, with D possibly TRBD1 on 5 matching bases. With 6 bases removed from V and 4 bases from J, the gap between germline ends came to 18 bases. CDR3 length: 15 residues. CDR1 is MNHEY and CDR2 is SMNVEV in the germline V gene (reference sequence). CDR3 in DNA: TGTGCCAGCAGCAACCTCCTGACAGCTGGCACTGAAGCTTTCTTT. This gives the protein CASSNLLTAGTEAFF.

The rearrangement links TRBV19 to TRBJ1-1, with 8 bases fitting TRBD1. V lost 3 bases and J lost 4; bases outside the gene matches: 4. The CDR3 has 14 residues. Germline CDR1 LNHDA, CDR2 SQIVND (reference sequence). Here the CDR3 DNA reads TGTGCCAGTAGTATTCAGGGGGCAGGCACTGAAGCTTTCTTT. It translates to CASSIQGAGTEAFF.

This rearrangement joins TRBV28 to TRBJ2-7; TRBD1 aligns across 9 bases. From germline, CDR1 is MDHEN and CDR2 SYDVKM. CDR3 length equals 13 residues. Trimming cost V 6 bases and J 3 bases; bases outside gene matches: 3. CDR3 in DNA: TGTGCCAGCAGGACAGGGGGAGTCTACGAGCAGTACTTC. Its translation: CASRTGGVYEQYF.

The V call is TRBV4-2, the J call TRBJ1-1; no firm D call. The CDR3 consists of 13 residues. Trimming cost V 0 bases and J 5 bases, with 7 bases left between them. Germline-derived CDR1 and CDR2 are LGHNA and YNFKEQ. The CDR3 DNA follows: TGTGCCAGCAGCCAAGATTCACAGACTGAAGCTTTCTTT. It codes for CASSQDSQTEAFF.

The rearrangement joins TRBV10-3 to TRBJ2-5; 14 nucleotides agree with TRBD2. Germline CDR1 ENHRY, CDR2 SYGVKD. This CDR3 contains 17 residues. Trimming cost V 4 bases and J 4 bases; bases outside gene matches: 8. In nucleotides, the CDR3 is TGTGCCATCAGTGTGACTAGCGGGAGGGCCCGAGGAGAGACCCAGTACTTC. It codes for CAISVTSGRARGETQYF.